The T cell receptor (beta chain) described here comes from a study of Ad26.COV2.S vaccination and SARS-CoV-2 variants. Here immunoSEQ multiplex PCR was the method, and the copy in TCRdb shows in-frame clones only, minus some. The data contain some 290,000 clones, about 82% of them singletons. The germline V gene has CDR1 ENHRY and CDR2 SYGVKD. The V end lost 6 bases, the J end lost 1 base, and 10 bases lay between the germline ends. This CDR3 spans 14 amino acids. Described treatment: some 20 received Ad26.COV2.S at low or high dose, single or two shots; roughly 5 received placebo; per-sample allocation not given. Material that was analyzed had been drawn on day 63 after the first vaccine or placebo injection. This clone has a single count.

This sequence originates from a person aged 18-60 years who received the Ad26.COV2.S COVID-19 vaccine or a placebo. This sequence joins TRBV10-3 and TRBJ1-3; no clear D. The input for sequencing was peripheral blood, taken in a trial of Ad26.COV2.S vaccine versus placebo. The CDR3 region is CAISTEISGNTIYF. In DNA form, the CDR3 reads TGTGCCATCAGCACAGAGATATCTGGAAACACCATATATTTT.